One sample yielded the 24 T cell receptor beta chains listed below, sequenced in a study of CD8+CD57+ T cells in acquired aplastic anemia. Using genomic DNA as the template, TCR beta VDJ and CDR3 profiling was carried out. TCRdb ran MiXCR on the reads and lists one entry per CDR3 protein. The sample yields 86,000 or so distinct CDR3 sequences, about 45% seen once. The sequencing input was sorted CD4+, CD8+, or CD8+CD57+ T cells (not recorded which) from PBMCs. The receptors derive from a human donor in good health, serving as a control.

In this sample, this clonotype turned up many times. The chain carries TRBV9 and TRBJ2-5; D is ambiguous. The CDR3 spans 13 residues. Trimming shortened V by 1 base and J by 4 bases, and 8 bases separated the two germline ends. Germline loops: CDR1 SGDLS, CDR2 YYNGEE. The CDR3 loop is CASSVRGGETQYF. In DNA, the CDR3 is TGTGCCAGCAGCGTACGCGGCGGAGAGACCCAGTACTTC.

This clonotype was seen ten or more times. The chain has TRBV11-2 and TRBJ2-7; 11 bases match TRBD2. The CDR3 has 14 residues. Germline V gene sequence: CDR1 SGHAT, CDR2 FQNNGV. V lost 5 bases to trimming and J lost 2 bases; unmatched junction nucleotides: 2. The CDR3 nucleotides are TGTGCCAGCAGCGAGGGACTAGCGGCCTACGAGCAGTACTTC. Protein product: CASSEGLAAYEQYF.

This clonotype showed up many times. The chain joins TRBV7-8 to TRBJ1-2, with a tentative D call TRBD1 (5 bases). Germline V CDR1 and CDR2: SGHVS, FQNEAQ. The CDR3 consists of 13 residues. V was shortened by 5 bases and J by 7 bases, with 14 bases between the two germline ends. The CDR3 sequence is CASSARVRVGYTF. As DNA, the CDR3 is TGTGCCAGCAGCGCGAGAGTCAGGGTTGGCTACACCTTC. The entire variable domain, with the rest obtained from reference TRBV7-8 and TRBJ1-2, is as follows: GAGVSQSPRYKVAKRGQDVALRCDPISGHVSLFWYQQALGQGPEFLTYFQNEAQLDKSGLPSDRFFAERPEGSVSTLKIQRTQQEDSAVYLCASSARVRVGYTFGSGTRLTVV.

This clonotype has ten or more counts. CDR3 sequence reads: CSARSGGIEETQYF. The CDR3 DNA is TGCAGTGCTAGATCTGGGGGCATAGAAGAGACCCAGTACTTC. The genes are TRBV20-1 and TRBJ2-5, with D possibly TRBD1 on 6 matching bases. The germline gives CDR1 DFQATT, CDR2 SNEGSKA (reference sequence). The V gene lost 2 bases and the J gene lost 3 bases, with 13 bases spanning the gap. The CDR3 is 14 residues long.

This clonotype was detected many times. V gene TRBV7-8 combines with J gene TRBJ1-4; perhaps TRBD1 as D (6 bases). The germline V and J ends were trimmed by 5 bases and 0 bases, with 13 bases remaining between them. Germline V lookup: CDR1 SGHVS, CDR2 FQNEAQ. The length of the CDR3 is 16 residues. CDR3 residues: CASSPSTGSTNEKLFF. CDR3 DNA sequence: TGTGCCAGCAGCCCCTCGACAGGATCAACTAATGAAAAACTGTTTTTT.

This clonotype was observed many times. V gene TRBV9 combines with J gene TRBJ1-3, with unresolved D. This CDR3 spans 13 amino acids. CDR1 is SGDLS and CDR2 is YYNGEE in the germline V gene. The ends were cut back, 0 bases at V and 1 base at J, with 2 bases in the middle. The CDR3 DNA reads as TGTGCCAGCAGCGTAGGGTCTGGAAACACCATATATTTT. It encodes CASSVGSGNTIYF.

This clonotype was detected only a few times. The gene calls are TRBV10-1 and TRBJ2-7; D uncertain. V was trimmed by 3 bases and J by 2 bases, leaving 20 bases between them. Germline V gives CDR1 WNHNN, CDR2 SYGVQD (reference sequence). The CDR3 consists of 17 residues. In DNA form, the CDR3 reads TGCGCCAGCAGTGACCCGACGTCGTGGAAGGGCACCTACGAGCAGTACTTC. Residues: CASSDPTSWKGTYEQYF.

This clonotype was detected many times. This chain links TRBV6-2 or TRBV6-3 with TRBJ1-2, with 8 bases matching TRBD1. The CDR3 loop spans 15 amino acids. Germline lookup yields CDR1 MNHEY and CDR2 SVGEGT. The V segment lost 6 bases and the J segment 6 bases; nucleotides outside the gene matches: 12. CDR3 amino acids: CASSLPGQGADGYTF. The CDR3 region has the DNA TGTGCCAGCAGCCTTCCGGGGCAGGGGGCGGATGGCTACACCTTC.

This clonotype appeared many times. The chain has TRBV7-6 and TRBJ1-1, with D tentatively TRBD1 (6 bases). V lost 5 bases, J lost 0 bases, and 13 bases lay in between. The CDR3 has 15 residues. Germline CDR1 SGHVS, CDR2 FNYEAQ. This CDR3 reads CASSAATGMNTEAFF. CDR3 in DNA: TGTGCCAGCAGCGCTGCGACAGGAATGAACACTGAAGCTTTCTTT. The whole variable domain, filled in from reference TRBV7-6 and TRBJ1-1, reads GAGVSQSPRYKVTKRGQDVALRCDPISGHVSLYWYRQALGQGPEFLTYFNYEAQQDKSGLPNDRFSAERPEGSISTLTIQRTEQRDSAMYRCASSAATGMNTEAFFGQGTRLTVV.

The rearrangement uses TRBV15 and TRBJ2-5; the match to TRBD2 covers 7 bases. Losses at the gene ends were 5 bases for V and 5 bases for J; bases not matched to a gene: 5. Germline assignment: CDR1 LNHNV and CDR2 YYDKDF (reference sequence). The CDR3 consists of 13 residues. The CDR3 loop reads CATSVYGGETQYF. As DNA, the CDR3 is TGTGCCACCAGCGTCTACGGGGGGGAGACCCAGTACTTC.

This clonotype was seen ten or more times. V usage is TRBV25-1 and J usage is TRBJ2-5, with D possibly TRBD2 on 6 matching bases. This CDR3 region has 14 residues. V was shortened by 4 bases and J by 2 bases, with 11 bases between the two germline ends. Per germline, CDR1 MGHDK and CDR2 SYGVNS. DNA for the CDR3: TGTGCCAGCAGTGCCTGGGGGGTACAAGAGACCCAGTACTTC. Translation: CASSAWGVQETQYF.

V gene TRBV24-1 combines with J gene TRBJ2-3, with 9 positions matching TRBD2. Germline V gives CDR1 KGHDR, CDR2 SFDVKD. The V gene end was trimmed by 5 bases and the J gene end by 12 bases; junction bases not matched to a gene: 23. CDR3 length: 18 amino acids. CDR3 sequence reads: CATSGRDGQGISGSDQYF. CDR3 coding DNA: TGTGCCACCAGTGGCCGAGACGGCCAAGGCATTAGCGGGAGTGATCAGTATTTT.

This clonotype was counted at least ten times. The rearrangement links TRBV20-1 to TRBJ2-3; D call uncertain. The V end lost 6 bases, the J end lost 1 base, and 11 bases lay between the germline ends. CDR1 and CDR2 from the germline V gene are DFQATT and SNEGSKA (reference sequence). The CDR3 has 13 residues. CDR3 DNA: TGCAGTGCCAAAACGAAAGGCACAGATACGCAGTATTTT. Translating gives CSAKTKGTDTQYF.

At least ten counts were recorded for this clonotype. V gene TRBV29-1 combines with J gene TRBJ1-2; D gene unclear. Trimming stripped 6 bases from V and 8 bases from J, with 16 bases between. CDR3 length: 12 residues. Germline CDR1 is SQVTM and CDR2 is ANQGSEA. CDR3 DNA: TGCAGCGTCTCCTGGCCCGGGTACGGCTACACCTTC. Its protein product is CSVSWPGYGYTF.

The chain uses TRBV7-2 and TRBJ2-7; possible D gene TRBD1, 6 bases. Germline assignment: CDR1 SGHTA and CDR2 FQGNSA. Trimming took 6 bases from V and 3 from J, leaving 9 bases between them. The length of the CDR3 is 12 residues. This CDR3 is CASSIQGYEQYF. The DNA of the CDR3 is TGTGCCAGCAGTATACAGGGCTACGAGCAGTACTTC.

In this sample, this clonotype turned up many times. This chain joins TRBV25-1 and TRBJ2-3; D is undetermined. The V gene lost 6 bases and the J gene lost 3 bases, with 13 bases spanning the gap. Germline values: CDR1 MGHDK, CDR2 SYGVNS. CDR3 length: 14 amino acids. The CDR3 protein is CASSTPSGTDTQYF. The CDR3 DNA reads TGTGCCAGCAGCACCCCCTCGGGTACAGATACGCAGTATTTT.

This clonotype was seen at least ten times. J is TRBJ2-7 and V is TRBV11-2, with no clear D. Germline-derived CDR1 and CDR2 are SGHAT and FQNNGV. CDR3 size: 13 residues. The V end was cut by 4 bases, the J end by 5 bases, with 12 bases between. CDR3 DNA: TGTGCCAGCAGCTCACCCGCGAACGACGAGCAGTACTTC. This translates into CASSSPANDEQYF.

The chain recombines TRBV10-2 with TRBJ1-2; D perhaps matches TRBD1 (6 bases). The CDR3 consists of 13 residues. Trimming stripped 6 bases from V and 12 bases from J, with 20 bases between. Germline lookup yields CDR1 WSHSY and CDR2 SAAADI. CDR3 amino acids: CASSEAGVRGHTF. Written as DNA, the CDR3 is TGCGCCAGCAGCGAGGCAGGGGTACGGGGCCACACCTTC.

The V and J genes are TRBV30 and TRBJ1-2; no definite D call. Between the trimmed V and J ends, which lost 1 base and 1 base, there was a span of 4 bases. The germline CDR1 and CDR2 sequences are GTSNPN and SVGIG (reference sequence). This CDR3 comprises 12 residues. This CDR3 reads CAWSGSNYGYTF. As DNA, the CDR3 is TGTGCCTGGAGTGGGAGTAACTATGGCTACACCTTC.

The chain couples TRBV10-3 to TRBJ1-1, with D unclear. V dropped 2 bases and J dropped 4 bases, with 11 bases sitting between them. The CDR3 is 14 amino acids. Germline CDR1 reads ENHRY; CDR2 reads SYGVKD. The chain's CDR3 is CAISEASSRTEAFF. CDR3 nucleotide sequence: TGTGCCATCAGTGAGGCGTCTAGTCGCACTGAAGCTTTCTTT.

The gene calls are TRBV19 and TRBJ1-5, with D unresolved. The germline V gene has CDR1 LNHDA and CDR2 SQIVND (reference sequence). V was shortened by 7 bases and J by 3 bases, with 13 bases between the two germline ends. The CDR3 loop spans 14 amino acids. In DNA, the CDR3 is TGTGCCAGTACCCCAACAGAGCCCAATCAGCCCCAGCATTTT. Its protein is CASTPTEPNQPQHF. Using reference TRBV19 and TRBJ1-5 for the parts outside the CDR3, the full variable domain is DGGITQSPKYLFRKEGQNVTLSCEQNLNHDAMYWYRQDPGQGLRLIYYSQIVNDFQKGDIAEGYSVSREKKESFPLTVTSAQKNPTAFYLCASTPTEPNQPQHFGDGTRLSIL.

The V call is TRBV5-1, the J call TRBJ2-1, with a possible D match to TRBD2 (5 bases). The V gene's germline CDR1 is SGHRS and CDR2 YFSETQ. The ends were cut back, 4 bases at V and 2 bases at J, with 16 bases in the middle. The CDR3 is 16 amino acids. This chain's CDR3 is CASSSDIATTYNEQFF. CDR3 in DNA: TGCGCCAGCAGCAGCGACATAGCGACCACCTACAATGAGCAGTTCTTC.

The rearrangement links TRBV6-5 to TRBJ1-5; possibly TRBD1 for D (6 bases). Germline V CDR1 and CDR2: MNHEY, SVGAGI. Trimming left V 0 bases short and J 4 bases short, with 10 bases between. CDR3 length: 15 residues. The chain's CDR3 is CASSYSPGENQPQHF. Written as DNA, the CDR3 is TGTGCCAGCAGTTACTCGCCAGGGGAAAATCAGCCCCAGCATTTT.

The rearrangement links TRBV24-1 to TRBJ2-3, with D possibly TRBD1 on 6 matching bases. V lost 2 bases to trimming and J lost 0 bases, with 8 bases between them. The V gene's germline CDR1 is KGHDR and CDR2 SFDVKD. The CDR3 has 15 amino acids. The CDR3 nucleotides are TGTGCCACCAGTGATTGGACAGCAAGCACAGATACGCAGTATTTT. This encodes CATSDWTASTDTQYF.